This TCR beta chain emerged from a study of CD8 T cells in Susac syndrome. From germline, CDR1 is MNHEY and CDR2 SVGEGT. The length of the CDR3 is 13 residues. J lost 5 bases, V lost 5 bases, and 3 bases had no gene match. In the case of this clonotype: The antigen is undetermined.

General study results and limits: An acknowledgment was made by the study that its TCR sequencing and HLA analysis involved relatively few individuals.

Reverse transcription of about 0.5 to 1 ug RNA was carried out with random hexamers. TCR beta CDR3 was amplified by immunoSEQ multiplex PCR. This amplification extended across 54 Vbeta and 13 Jbeta segments. One entry per CDR3 protein results from TCRdb running MiXCR on the immunoSEQ multiplex PCR reads. The sample holds roughly 180,000 distinct CDR3 sequences, under 95% seen once. Patients with stable or active relapsing-remitting disease, all of them treatment-naive, made up the multiple sclerosis controls. Negative isolation yielded the CD8+ and CD4+ T cells, while FACS enriched the TEMRA cells. The receptor's source is a human donor with multiple sclerosis. The sequenced sample was CD4+ T cells from PBMCs. The chain carries TRBV6-2 or TRBV6-3 and TRBJ1-2, with TRBD1 identical over 9 bases. CDR3 coding DNA: TGTGCCAGCAGTATGGGACAGGGATATGGCTACACCTTC. Translation: CASSMGQGYGYTF.